Listed below are T cell receptor beta chains from one sample, sequenced in a study of cytomegalovirus exposure and HLA in healthy donors. Measured with immunoSEQ multiplex PCR; TCRdb has only the in-frame clones, and not every one. The top ten hold around 15% of the sample, which has some 87,000 clones, nearly 70% seen once. Sequencing used PBMCs. The receptors shown here come from a woman between 50 and 59 years old in good health and CMV-seropositive. Both conserved end residues are part of each CDR3. Fields, in order: V gene, D gene, J gene, clone size, CDR3 DNA, CDR3 protein. D genes are given only for firm matches. Some rows mark clone size as missing; the rest say once, few, many or name a class of expanded clone.

TRBV11-1	.	TRBJ2-7	once	TGTGCCAGCAGCCAGGACAGCTCCTACGAGCAGTACTTC	CASSQDSSYEQYF
TRBV28	.	TRBJ1-6	.	TGTGCCAGCAGTTTTAGGGGCAATTCACCCCTCCACTTT	CASSFRGNSPLHF
TRBV7-2	.	TRBJ2-1	.	TGTGCCAGCAGCTACTACTCCGGGAGCGGCAATGAGCAGTTCTTC	CASSYYSGSGNEQFF
TRBV6-4	.	TRBJ1-6	few	TGTGCCCGCACGAAAGCGGATTCACCCCTCCACTTT	CARTKADSPLHF
TRBV14	.	TRBJ1-3	.	TGTGCCAGCAGCGAAGGGGCTCGATCTGGAAACACCATATATTTT	CASSEGARSGNTIYF
TRBV28	.	TRBJ1-1	.	TGTGCCAGCAGGCCTACCGGGGGAGGGATGAACACTGAAGCTTTCTTT	CASRPTGGGMNTEAFF
TRBV27	TRBD2	TRBJ2-3	.	TGTGCCAGCACCCCCCCGGGACTAGCGGGAGGGCTCACAGATACGCAGTATTTT	CASTPPGLAGGLTDTQYF
TRBV5-4	TRBD2	TRBJ2-1	.	TGTGCCAGCAGCTTACAACTAGCGGACAATGAGCAGTTCTTC	CASSLQLADNEQFF
TRBV28	.	TRBJ2-7	once	TGTGCCAGCACCTTGACAGGAGGTACGAGCTCCTACGAGCAGTACTTC	CASTLTGGTSSYEQYF
TRBV5-1	TRBD2	TRBJ2-3	.	TGCGCCAGCAGCCAGACTAGCGGGCAAAATACGCAGTATTTT	CASSQTSGQNTQYF
TRBV14	.	TRBJ1-3	.	TGTGCCAGCAGCCAAGATTTGGCAGGCAATACCATATATTTT	CASSQDLAGNTIYF
TRBV5-1	TRBD2	TRBJ2-2	.	TGCGCCAGCAGCATACTAGCGGGTGATGTAGGCGGGGAGCTGTTTTTT	CASSILAGDVGGELFF
TRBV27	TRBD2	TRBJ2-1	.	TGTGCCAGCAGTTTTAGGACTAGCGGCGACAATGAGCAGTTCTTC	CASSFRTSGDNEQFF
TRBV6-6	.	TRBJ1-3	few	TGTGCCAGCAGTTTTGGGAGCGGGGTCTCTGGAAACACCATATATTTT	CASSFGSGVSGNTIYF
TRBV7-2	.	TRBJ1-4	.	TGTGCCAGCAGCTTAGCAAGGGGCGTTAATGAAAAACTGTTTTTT	CASSLARGVNEKLFF
TRBV7-8	.	TRBJ2-1	.	TGTGCCAGCAGCCTACGGAGACCGGGACTTGGGGACAATGAGCAGTTCTTC	CASSLRRPGLGDNEQFF
TRBV28	.	TRBJ1-1	.	TGTGCCAGCAGGGGCGGGGTCCGGAACACTGAAGCTTTCTTT	CASRGGVRNTEAFF
TRBV25-1	.	TRBJ1-3	.	TGTGCCAGCAGTGAGGGGAAGTGGACTTCTGGAAACACCATATATTTT	CASSEGKWTSGNTIYF
TRBV9	.	TRBJ2-1	.	TGTGCCAGCAGCGTAGCTGTGAGTTCGGTATACAATGAGCAGTTCTTC	CASSVAVSSVYNEQFF
TRBV7-3	TRBD1	TRBJ1-2	.	TGTGCCAGCAGCCTTACAGGGGGACAGGGCTACACCTTC	CASSLTGGQGYTF
TRBV28	TRBD1	TRBJ1-1	once	TGTGCCAGCAGTCCCTCCAGGGGGCCACTTGAAGCTTTCTTT	CASSPSRGPLEAFF
TRBV18	TRBD1	TRBJ2-7	few	TGTGCCAGCTCACCGGGACAGACCTACGAGCAGTACTTC	CASSPGQTYEQYF
TRBV15	TRBD2	TRBJ2-3	few	TGTGCCACCAGCAGAGGTCGGACTAGAGGTACAGATACGCAGTATTTT	CATSRGRTRGTDTQYF
TRBV11-2	.	TRBJ2-7	.	TGTGCCAGCAGCTCGCCCGAGGTGGGTGGATTTTACGAGCAGTACTTC	CASSSPEVGGFYEQYF
TRBV28	TRBD1	TRBJ1-5	.	TGTGCCAGCAGTCCGGCACAGGGGGTTCATCAGCCCCAGCATTTT	CASSPAQGVHQPQHF
TRBV6-1	TRBD1	TRBJ1-5	few	TGTGCCAGCAGTGCAGGACAGGAAGATCAGCCCCAGCATTTT	CASSAGQEDQPQHF
TRBV6-1	TRBD1	TRBJ2-1	.	TGTGCCAGCAGAGACTACCCGAACAGGGGTGAGCAGTTCTTC	CASRDYPNRGEQFF
TRBV14	.	TRBJ2-2	.	TGTGCCAGCAGTCGAAGCGGGCCCGGGGAGCTGTTTTTT	CASSRSGPGELFF
TRBV4-2	.	TRBJ1-2	.	TGTGCCAGCAGCCAAGAGGTTAGGGGCGCCAACTATGGCTACACCTTC	CASSQEVRGANYGYTF
TRBV25-1	TRBD1	TRBJ2-7	.	TGTGCCAGCAGTGAATGGCAAACGGGCAGGGGGTACGAGCAGTACTTC	CASSEWQTGRGYEQYF
TRBV6-4	TRBD1	TRBJ1-2	few	TGTGCCAGCAGTGAAGGACAGGGGAATGCTAACTATGGCTACACCTTC	CASSEGQGNANYGYTF
TRBV5-1	TRBD2	TRBJ2-1	.	TGCGCCGGCAGCTTGGACCGCGGGGGAGTGGGGTTCTTC	CAGSLDRGGVGFF
TRBV5-1	TRBD1	TRBJ2-3	.	TGCGCCAGCGGGAGGGACAGGGGGCAGCCAGATACGCAGTATTTT	CASGRDRGQPDTQYF
TRBV13	TRBD2	TRBJ2-1	.	TGTGCCAGCAGTACAAGGACTAGCGGGATTATCTACAATGAGCAGTTCTTC	CASSTRTSGIIYNEQFF
TRBV5-4	TRBD2	TRBJ2-3	.	TGTGCCAGCAGCTTGTCCAGCGGGAGGCTCACAGATACGCAGTATTTT	CASSLSSGRLTDTQYF
TRBV7-3	TRBD2	TRBJ2-1	.	TGTGCCAGCAGGCTAGCGGGAGATAACCCTCAGCAGTTCTTC	CASRLAGDNPQQFF
TRBV5-1	TRBD2	TRBJ2-7	.	TGCGCCAGCACCCCCACTAGCGGGGCCTACGAGCAGTACTTC	CASTPTSGAYEQYF
TRBV11-2	TRBD1	TRBJ1-4	.	TGTGCCAGCAGCTCGACCGGGACAGGGGGCATGGTTTTT	CASSSTGTGGMVF
TRBV4-1	.	TRBJ1-3	.	TGCGCCAGCAGCCAAGTAGTGAGCTCTGGAAACACCATATATTTT	CASSQVVSSGNTIYF
TRBV25-1	TRBD1	TRBJ2-7	.	TGTGCCAGCACTCAAGGGGCGGGACAGGGGGCTAGCTACGAGCAGTACTTC	CASTQGAGQGASYEQYF
TRBV5-1	TRBD1	TRBJ2-7	.	TGCGCCAGCAGCTTTCCCCCGGGACAGAAGATCACCGAGCAGTACTTC	CASSFPPGQKITEQYF
TRBV5-1	.	TRBJ1-1	.	TGCGCCAGCAGCTTGTTCTCCGGGGCTGAAGCTTTCTTT	CASSLFSGAEAFF
TRBV5-6	.	TRBJ2-7	.	TGTGCCAGCAGCTTGCAGGGACAAAGGGTCTCCTACGAGCAGTACTTC	CASSLQGQRVSYEQYF
TRBV29-1	TRBD1	TRBJ1-3	few	TGCAGCGCTACCAGGACAGGGTCCGGAAACACCATATATTTT	CSATRTGSGNTIYF
TRBV1	.	TRBJ1-1	once	TGCACCAGCAGCCAAGATTTTTTAAGGGGTACGAGTATGGGCACTGAAGCTTTCTTT	CTSSQDFLRGTSMGTEAFF
TRBV5-4	.	TRBJ2-3	.	TGTGCCAGCAGCTCCGGAGCCGGCACAGATACGCAGTATTTT	CASSSGAGTDTQYF